This T cell receptor beta chain was sequenced in a study of human T cells and chemical hapten exposure. The sample holds a few counts of this clonotype. Trimming left V 2 bases short and J 4 bases short, with 15 bases between. Germline CDR1 MDHEN, CDR2 SYDVKM. The CDR3 runs to 15 residues. TCRdb used MiXCR to reprocess the RACE reads, holding one entry per CDR3 protein. The sample holds roughly 96,000 distinct CDR3 sequences; about 9% are singletons and the top ten take 2% to 2.5%. Time point specified: patch test 2, 6 weeks after DPC sensitization. Treatment of the sample: therapeutic diphenylcyclopropenone sensitization with weekly scalp DPC.

The TCR sequence derives from a woman in her 40s with alopecia areata. Some clones in this sample may be carry-over from other donors' samples. The specimen was whole blood, collected in connection with sensitization to the hapten diphenylcyclopropenone (DPC). This chain joins TRBV28 and TRBJ2-7; no clear D gene. CDR3 sequence: CASSLGSVAVYEQYF. As DNA, the CDR3 is TGTGCCAGCAGTTTAGGTTCCGTGGCAGTATACGAGCAGTACTTC.